Sequencing of this T cell receptor (beta chain) was carried out in a study of blood T cell repertoires in COVID-19. As for the study in general: The United States, Italy and Spain supplied acute and convalescent COVID-19 samples. T cells, B-cell-depleted T cells, or PBMCs supplied cDNA or gDNA.

Original processing notes: Amplifying reference gene primers gave estimates of nucleated cell counts. TCRdb's copy holds only in-frame clones and misses some; the assay was immunoSEQ multiplex PCR. Clonal size and the V and J genes are those of that table, whereas D and trimming came from the DNA. Seen here are over 45,000 clones, roughly 85% observed once, and the top ten hold about 13%. Trimming pared 6 bases from V and 0 bases from J, leaving 9 bases between. The CDR3 has 14 amino acids. Per the germline V gene, CDR1 is MNHEY and CDR2 is SVGAGI. The receptor comes from a human donor in a cohort sampled during active COVID-19. The chain employs TRBV6-5 and TRBJ2-4, with a possible D match to TRBD1 (5 bases). Sequencing was carried out using peripheral blood. CDR3 nucleotides: TGTGCCAGCAGACCCGACAGAGCCAAAAACATTCAGTACTTC. It is translated as CASRPDRAKNIQYF.